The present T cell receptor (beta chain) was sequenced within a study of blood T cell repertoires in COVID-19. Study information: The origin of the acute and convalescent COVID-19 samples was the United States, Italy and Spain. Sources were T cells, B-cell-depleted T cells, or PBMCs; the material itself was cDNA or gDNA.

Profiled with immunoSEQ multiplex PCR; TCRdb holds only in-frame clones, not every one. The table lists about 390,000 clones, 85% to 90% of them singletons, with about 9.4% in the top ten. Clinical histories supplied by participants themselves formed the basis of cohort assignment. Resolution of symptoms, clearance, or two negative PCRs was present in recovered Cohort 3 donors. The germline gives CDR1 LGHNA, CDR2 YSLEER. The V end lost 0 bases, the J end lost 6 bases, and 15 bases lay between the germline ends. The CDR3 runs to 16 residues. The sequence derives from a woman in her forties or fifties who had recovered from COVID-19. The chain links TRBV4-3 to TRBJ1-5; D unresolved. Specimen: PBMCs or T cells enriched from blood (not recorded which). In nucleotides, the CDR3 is TGCGCCAGCAGCCAAGAAAGAGAACAGTTGGGTCAGCCCCAGCATTTT. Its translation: CASSQEREQLGQPQHF.